This record concerns one T cell receptor beta chain sequence. Sufficient DNA from normal breast often required roughly 85-340 mg tissue. This sample was taken from a study of early stage breast cancer tumors. Data came from immunoSEQ multiplex PCR; TCRdb stores just in-frame clones and leaves some out. The sample has 9,300 or so clones, 71% seen once. The specimen was normal breast tissue next to the tumor. This TCR was sampled from a person in their sixties or seventies with breast cancer.

The CDR3 DNA follows: TGCGCCAGCAGCTTGGTAGCGGGAAGTCCAGATACGCAGTATTTT. Its translation is CASSLVAGSPDTQYF. The V gene is TRBV5-1, the J gene TRBJ2-3, with 8 bases fitting TRBD2. Trimming at V came to 0 bases and at J to 4 bases, leaving 4 bases not matched to a gene. This CDR3 contains 15 residues. Germline V CDR1 and CDR2: SGHRS, YFSETQ.